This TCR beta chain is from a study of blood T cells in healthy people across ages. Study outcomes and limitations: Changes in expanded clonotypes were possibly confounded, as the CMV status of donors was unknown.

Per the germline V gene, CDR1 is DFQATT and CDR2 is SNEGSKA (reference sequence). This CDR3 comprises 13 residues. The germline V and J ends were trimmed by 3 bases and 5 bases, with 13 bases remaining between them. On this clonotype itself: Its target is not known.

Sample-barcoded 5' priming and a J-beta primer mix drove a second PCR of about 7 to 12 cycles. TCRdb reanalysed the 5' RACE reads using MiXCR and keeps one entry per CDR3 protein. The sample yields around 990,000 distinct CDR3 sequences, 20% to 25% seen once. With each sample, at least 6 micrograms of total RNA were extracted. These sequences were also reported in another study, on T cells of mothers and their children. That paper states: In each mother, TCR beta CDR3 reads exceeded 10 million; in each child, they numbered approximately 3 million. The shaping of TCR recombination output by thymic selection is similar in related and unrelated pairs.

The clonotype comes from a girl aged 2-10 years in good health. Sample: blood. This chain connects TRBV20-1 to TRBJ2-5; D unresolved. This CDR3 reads CSARGPSGETQYF. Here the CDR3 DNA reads TGCAGTGCTAGGGGCCCCTCCGGGGAGACCCAGTACTTC.